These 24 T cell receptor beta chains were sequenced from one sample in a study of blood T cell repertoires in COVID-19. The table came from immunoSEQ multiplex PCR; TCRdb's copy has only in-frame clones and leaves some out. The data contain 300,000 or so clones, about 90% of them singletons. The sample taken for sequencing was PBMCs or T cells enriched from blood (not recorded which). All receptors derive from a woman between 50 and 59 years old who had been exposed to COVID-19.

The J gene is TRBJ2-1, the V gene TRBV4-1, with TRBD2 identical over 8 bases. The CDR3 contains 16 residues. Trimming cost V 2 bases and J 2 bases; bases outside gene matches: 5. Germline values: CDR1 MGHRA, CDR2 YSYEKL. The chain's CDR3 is CASSQSAGGPYNEQFF. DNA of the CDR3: TGCGCCAGCAGCCAATCGGCGGGGGGACCCTACAATGAGCAGTTCTTC.

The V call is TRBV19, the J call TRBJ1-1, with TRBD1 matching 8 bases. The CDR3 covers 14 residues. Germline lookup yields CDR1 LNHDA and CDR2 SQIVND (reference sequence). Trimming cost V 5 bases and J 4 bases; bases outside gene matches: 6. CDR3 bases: TGTGCCAGTAGTGTGACAGGGGAAGGCACTGAAGCTTTCTTT. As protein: CASSVTGEGTEAFF.

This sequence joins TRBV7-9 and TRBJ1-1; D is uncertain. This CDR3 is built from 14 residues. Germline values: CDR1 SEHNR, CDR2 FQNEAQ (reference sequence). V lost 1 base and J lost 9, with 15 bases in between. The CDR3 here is CASSLESITHKAFF. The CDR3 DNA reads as TGTGCCAGCAGCTTAGAGAGCATTACGCATAAAGCTTTCTTT.

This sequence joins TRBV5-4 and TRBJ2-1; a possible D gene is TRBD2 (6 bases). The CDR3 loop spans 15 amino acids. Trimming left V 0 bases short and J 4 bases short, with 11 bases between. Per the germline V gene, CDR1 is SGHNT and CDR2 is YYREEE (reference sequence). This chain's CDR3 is CASSLAGTPYNEQFF. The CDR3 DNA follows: TGTGCCAGCAGCTTGGCGGGGACTCCGTACAATGAGCAGTTCTTC.

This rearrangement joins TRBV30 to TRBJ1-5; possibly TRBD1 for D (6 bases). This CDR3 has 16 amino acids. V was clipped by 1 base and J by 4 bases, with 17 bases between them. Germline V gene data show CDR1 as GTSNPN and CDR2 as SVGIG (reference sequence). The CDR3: CAWSGFGGTLNQPQHF. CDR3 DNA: TGTGCCTGGAGTGGGTTCGGTGGGACACTGAATCAGCCCCAGCATTTT.

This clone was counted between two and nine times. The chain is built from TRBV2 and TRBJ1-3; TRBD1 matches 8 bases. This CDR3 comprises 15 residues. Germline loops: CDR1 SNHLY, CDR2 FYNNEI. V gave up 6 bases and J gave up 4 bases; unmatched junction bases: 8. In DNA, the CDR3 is TGTGCCAGCAGAACACAGGGGGTGGAAGGAAACACCATATATTTT. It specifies CASRTQGVEGNTIYF.

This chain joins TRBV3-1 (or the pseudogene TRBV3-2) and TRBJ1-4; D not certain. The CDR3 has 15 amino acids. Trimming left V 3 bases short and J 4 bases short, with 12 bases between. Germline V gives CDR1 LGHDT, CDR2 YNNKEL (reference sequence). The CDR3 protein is CASSQPAGFNEKLFF. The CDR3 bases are TGTGCCAGCAGCCAGCCTGCGGGGTTTAATGAAAAACTGTTTTTT.

The chain's CDR3 is CASSYSAAIAKNIQYF. CDR3 DNA: TGTGCCAGCAGTTACTCTGCGGCAATAGCCAAAAACATTCAGTACTTC. The chain joins TRBV6-5 to TRBJ2-4, with D uncertain. V was shortened by 0 bases and J by 0 bases, with 9 bases between the two germline ends. The CDR3 totals 16 residues. CDR1 is MNHEY and CDR2 is SVGAGI in the germline V gene.

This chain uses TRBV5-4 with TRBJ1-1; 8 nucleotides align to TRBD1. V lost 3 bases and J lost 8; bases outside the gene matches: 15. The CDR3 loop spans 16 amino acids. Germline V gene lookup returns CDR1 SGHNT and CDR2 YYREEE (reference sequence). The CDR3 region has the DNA TGTGCCAGCAGCTCAACCGCGGGACAGGACCCTAGGGAAGCTTTCTTT. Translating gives CASSSTAGQDPREAFF.

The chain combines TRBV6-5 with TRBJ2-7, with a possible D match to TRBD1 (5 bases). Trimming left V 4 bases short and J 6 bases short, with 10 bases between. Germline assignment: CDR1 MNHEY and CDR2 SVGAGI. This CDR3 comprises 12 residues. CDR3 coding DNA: TGTGCCAGCAGTTCTGACAGAGCCGAGCAGTACTTC. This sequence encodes CASSSDRAEQYF.

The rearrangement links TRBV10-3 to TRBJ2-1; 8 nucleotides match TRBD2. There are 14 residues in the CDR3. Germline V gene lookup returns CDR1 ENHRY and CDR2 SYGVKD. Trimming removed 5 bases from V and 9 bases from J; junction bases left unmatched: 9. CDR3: CAISPGLGGGEQFF. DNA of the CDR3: TGTGCCATCAGTCCGGGACTAGGGGGTGGTGAGCAGTTCTTC.

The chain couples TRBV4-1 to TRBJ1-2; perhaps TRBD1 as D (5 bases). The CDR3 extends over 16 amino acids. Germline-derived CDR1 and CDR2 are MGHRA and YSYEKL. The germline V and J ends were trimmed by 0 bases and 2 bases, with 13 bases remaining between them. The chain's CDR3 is CASSQDKVAGNYGYTF. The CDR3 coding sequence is TGCGCCAGCAGCCAAGATAAGGTGGCAGGGAACTATGGCTACACCTTC.

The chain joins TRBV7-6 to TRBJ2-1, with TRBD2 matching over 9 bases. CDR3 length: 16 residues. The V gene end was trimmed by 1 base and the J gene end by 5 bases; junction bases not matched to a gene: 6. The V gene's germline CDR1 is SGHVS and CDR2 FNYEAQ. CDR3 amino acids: CASSLVSGLAHNEQFF. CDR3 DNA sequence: TGTGCCAGCAGCTTAGTATCGGGACTAGCACACAATGAGCAGTTCTTC.

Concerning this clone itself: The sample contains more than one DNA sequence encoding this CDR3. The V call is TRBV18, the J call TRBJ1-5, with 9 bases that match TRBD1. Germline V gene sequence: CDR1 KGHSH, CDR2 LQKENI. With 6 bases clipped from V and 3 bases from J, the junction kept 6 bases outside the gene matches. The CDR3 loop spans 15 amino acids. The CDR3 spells CASSPGTGINQPQHF. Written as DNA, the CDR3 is TGTGCCAGCTCTCCCGGGACAGGGATCAATCAGCCCCAGCATTTT.

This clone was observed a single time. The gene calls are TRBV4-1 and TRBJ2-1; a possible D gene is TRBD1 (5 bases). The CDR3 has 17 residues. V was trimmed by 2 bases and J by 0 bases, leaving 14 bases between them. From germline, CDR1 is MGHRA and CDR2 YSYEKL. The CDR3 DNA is TGCGCCAGCAGCCAACGGACATTAAGTAGCTCCTACAATGAGCAGTTCTTC. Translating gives CASSQRTLSSSYNEQFF.

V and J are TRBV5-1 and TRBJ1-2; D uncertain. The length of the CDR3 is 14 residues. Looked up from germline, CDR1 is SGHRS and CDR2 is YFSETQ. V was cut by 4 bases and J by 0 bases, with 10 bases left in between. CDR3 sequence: CASSVDGSNYGYTF. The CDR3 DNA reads TGCGCCAGCAGCGTGGACGGGTCTAACTATGGCTACACCTTC.

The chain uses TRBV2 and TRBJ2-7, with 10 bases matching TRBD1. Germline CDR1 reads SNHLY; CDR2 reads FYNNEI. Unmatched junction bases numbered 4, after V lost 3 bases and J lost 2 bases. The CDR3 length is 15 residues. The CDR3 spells CASSEGQGSAYEQYF. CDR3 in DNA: TGTGCCAGCAGTGAGGGACAGGGGAGCGCCTACGAGCAGTACTTC.

CDR3 loop: CASRGGATNEKLFF. DNA of the CDR3: TGTGCCAGCAGAGGAGGTGCAACTAATGAAAAACTGTTTTTT. This rearrangement joins TRBV28 to TRBJ1-4; D gene uncertain. The CDR3 contains 14 residues. Germline CDR1 MDHEN, CDR2 SYDVKM. V was clipped by 6 bases and J by 0 bases, with 8 bases between them.

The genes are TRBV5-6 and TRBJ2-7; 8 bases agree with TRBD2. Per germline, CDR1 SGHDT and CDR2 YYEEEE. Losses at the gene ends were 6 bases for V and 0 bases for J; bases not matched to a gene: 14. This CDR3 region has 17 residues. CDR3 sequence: CASTPFPGGTYSYEQYF. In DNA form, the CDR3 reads TGTGCCAGCACCCCTTTTCCGGGGGGGACATACTCCTACGAGCAGTACTTC.

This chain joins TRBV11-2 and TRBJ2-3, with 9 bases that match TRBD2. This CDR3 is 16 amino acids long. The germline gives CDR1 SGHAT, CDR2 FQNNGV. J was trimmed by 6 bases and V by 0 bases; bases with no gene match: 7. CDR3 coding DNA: TGTGCCAGCAGCTTAGAACAGCGGGGGGCCAGGGATACGCAGTATTTT. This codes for CASSLEQRGARDTQYF.

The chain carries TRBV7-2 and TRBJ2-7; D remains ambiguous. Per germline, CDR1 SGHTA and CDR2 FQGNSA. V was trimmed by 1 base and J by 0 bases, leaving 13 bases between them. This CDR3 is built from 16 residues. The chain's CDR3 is CASSLDRPGNSYEQYF. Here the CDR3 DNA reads TGTGCCAGCAGCTTAGATCGGCCAGGCAACTCCTACGAGCAGTACTTC.

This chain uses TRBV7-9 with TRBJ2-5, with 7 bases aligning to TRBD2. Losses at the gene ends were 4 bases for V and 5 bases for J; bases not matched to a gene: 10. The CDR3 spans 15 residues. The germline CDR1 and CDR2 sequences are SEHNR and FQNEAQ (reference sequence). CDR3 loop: CASSSSLATMETQYF. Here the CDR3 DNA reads TGTGCCAGCAGCTCGTCACTAGCGACGATGGAGACCCAGTACTTC.

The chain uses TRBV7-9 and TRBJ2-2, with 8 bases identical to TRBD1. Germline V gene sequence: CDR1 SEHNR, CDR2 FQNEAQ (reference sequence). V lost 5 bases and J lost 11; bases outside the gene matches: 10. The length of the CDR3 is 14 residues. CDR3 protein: CASSPRTGSIELFF. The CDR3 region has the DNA TGTGCCAGCAGCCCCCGGACAGGGTCCATCGAGCTGTTTTTT.

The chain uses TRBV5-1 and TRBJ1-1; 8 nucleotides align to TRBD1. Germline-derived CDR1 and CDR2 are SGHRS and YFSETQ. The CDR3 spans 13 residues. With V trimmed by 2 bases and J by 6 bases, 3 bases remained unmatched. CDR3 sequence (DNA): TGCGCCAGCAGCTTCCCAGGGGGCTCTGAAGCTTTCTTT. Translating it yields CASSFPGGSEAFF.